The entry that follows covers one TCR beta chain sequence. This sample was taken from a study of blood T cell repertoires in COVID-19. This CDR3 has 20 residues. Germline V gene lookup returns CDR1 SGHRS and CDR2 YFSETQ. With 5 bases removed from V and 0 bases from J, the gap between germline ends came to 24 bases. TCRdb keeps only in-frame clones here, not all; method: immunoSEQ multiplex PCR. The table lists some 400,000 clones, around 87% of them singletons. This chain joins TRBV5-1 and TRBJ2-6; D not certain. The sequenced sample was peripheral blood. The source is a woman in her 30s with COVID-19, enrolled during active disease. Here the CDR3 DNA reads TGCGCCAGCAGACCCCAGTTAGACACCCCCACCCCCTCTGGGGCCAACGTCCTGACTTTC. This codes for CASRPQLDTPTPSGANVLTF.